The entry below describes one T cell receptor (beta chain). What it binds is unknown. The donors, nominally healthy at sampling, likely had unrecorded immune exposures. Trimming shortened V by 8 bases and J by 3 bases, and 19 bases separated the two germline ends. Germline V CDR1 and CDR2: MGHDK, SYGVNS. CDR3 size: 15 residues. The sample belongs to a study of cytomegalovirus exposure and HLA in healthy donors. Both 60 Vbeta primers and 13 Jbeta primers went into the PCR. TCRdb's copy holds only in-frame clones and misses some; the assay was immunoSEQ multiplex PCR. Here the sample spans approximately 150,000 clones, around 80% being singletons. Study-wide results and caveats: As a later analysis revealed, most CMV-associated TCR beta chains appeared HLA-restricted.

The sequenced sample was PBMCs. The TCR was taken from a woman in her 40s in good health and CMV-seropositive. The chain uses TRBV25-1 and TRBJ1-1; a weak D match, TRBD1 (6 bases). CDR3 residues: CASLPGDPVYTEAFF. CDR3 coding DNA: TGTGCCAGCCTACCAGGGGATCCGGTCTACACTGAAGCTTTCTTT.